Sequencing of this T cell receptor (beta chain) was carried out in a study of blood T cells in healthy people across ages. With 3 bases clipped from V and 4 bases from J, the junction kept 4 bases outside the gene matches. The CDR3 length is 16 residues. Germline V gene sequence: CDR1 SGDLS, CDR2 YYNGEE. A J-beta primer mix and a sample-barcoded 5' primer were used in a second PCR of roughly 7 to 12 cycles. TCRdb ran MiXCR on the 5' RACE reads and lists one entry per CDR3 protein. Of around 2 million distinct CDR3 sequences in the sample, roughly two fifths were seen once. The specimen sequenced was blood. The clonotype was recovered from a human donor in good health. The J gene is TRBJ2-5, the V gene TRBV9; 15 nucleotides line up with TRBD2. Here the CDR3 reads CASSEGLAGGIETQYF. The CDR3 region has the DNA TGTGCCAGCAGCGAGGGACTAGCGGGGGGAATAGAGACCCAGTACTTC. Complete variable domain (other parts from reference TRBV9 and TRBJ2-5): DSGVTQTPKHLITATGQRVTLRCSPRSGDLSVYWYQQSLDQGLQFLIQYYNGEERAKGNILERFSAQQFPDLHSELNLSSLELGDSALYFCASSEGLAGGIETQYFGPGTRLLVL.